Sequencing of this TCR beta chain was carried out in a study of shared clonotypes between healthy human individuals. Comments on this clone: Its target is unknown.

Study conclusions and caveats: Clonotypes shared by all four donors outscored non-shared clonotypes in generation probability.

The CDR3 runs 16 residues. Germline lookup yields CDR1 ENHRY and CDR2 SYGVKD. V was clipped by 8 bases and J by 5 bases; unmatched bases: 17. Libraries were prepared by immunoSEQ multiplex PCR; TCRdb keeps only in-frame clonotypes and omits some of them. This sample has a few million clones, with about 92% found just once. The sequencing input was naive CD4+ T cells from PBMCs. The subset denotes: CD45RA+ positively selected. This clonotype was sampled from a man aged 18 to 35 in good health. Some clones in this sample may be carry-over from other donors' samples. The V and J genes are TRBV10-3 and TRBJ2-5; 7 bases map to TRBD2. Written as DNA, the CDR3 is TGTGCCATCGCAGAAGTGGGGTCTGCGGGAGTGGAGACCCAGTACTTC. Amino acid sequence: CAIAEVGSAGVETQYF.